This TCR beta chain was retrieved from a study of STAT5B mutations in CD4+ large granular lymphocyte leukemia. General study points: Data were not HLA-matched across samples.

The table came from immunoSEQ multiplex PCR; TCRdb's copy has only in-frame clones and leaves some out. The sample has about 23,000 clones; roughly 83% are singletons. Control samples were healthy donors' buffy coats. In regard to this clone: What it binds is not known.

The CDR3 length is 14 residues. Germline values: CDR1 SGHNT, CDR2 YYREEE (reference sequence). Trimming removed 2 bases from V and 1 base from J, with 9 bases in between. This clonotype was obtained from a human donor in good health. The chain recombines TRBV5-4 with TRBJ1-2; maybe TRBD1 (6 bases). Source material: CD4+ T cells from blood buffy coats. In nucleotides, the CDR3 is TGTGCCAGCAGCTTAGGGACATATAACTATGGCTACACCTTC. This translates into CASSLGTYNYGYTF.